A single sample is the source of the 15 T cell receptor beta chains below, sequenced in a study of OX40 agonist ivuxolimab in advanced cancers. Produced via immunoSEQ multiplex PCR; TCRdb's table is partial and in-frame only. This table holds some 40,000 clones, 70% to 90% found once. The starting material was CD4+ or CD8+ T cells sorted from blood, obtained in a trial of the OX40 agonist ivuxolimab. Receptors originate from an adult with an advanced solid tumor such as melanoma, head and neck, liver or kidney cancer.

The V gene is TRBV5-4, the J gene TRBJ2-7; 11 bases match TRBD1. The CDR3 sequence is 14 residues long. J lost 3 bases, V lost 3 bases, and 2 bases had no gene match. Germline CDR1 is SGHNT and CDR2 is YYREEE (reference sequence). The CDR3 region is CASSWGTGGYEQYF. The CDR3 nucleotides read TGTGCCAGCAGCTGGGGGACAGGGGGCTACGAGCAGTACTTC.

The chain uses TRBV7-2 and TRBJ1-2, with TRBD1 matching over 9 bases. Germline V gene data show CDR1 as SGHTA and CDR2 as FQGNSA. The CDR3 spans 15 residues. Germline trimming cut 2 bases from V and 6 bases from J; bases unmatched to any gene: 7. The CDR3 region has the DNA TGTGCCAGCAGCTTAAGCGGGACAGGGAGGCATGGCTACACCTTC. This encodes CASSLSGTGRHGYTF.

The chain employs TRBV13 and TRBJ1-6; 10 nucleotides align to TRBD1. The CDR3 runs 14 residues. Germline lookup yields CDR1 PRHDT and CDR2 FYEKMQ (reference sequence). The V and J ends lost 5 bases and 10 bases, in that order; junction bases with no gene match: 5. CDR3 bases: TGTGCCAGCAGCCCGACAGGGGGCGACTCACCCCTCCACTTT. As protein: CASSPTGGDSPLHF.

V gene TRBV5-8 combines with J gene TRBJ2-1; D remains unclear. V was cut by 0 bases and J by 6 bases, with 7 bases left in between. This CDR3 contains 13 residues. Looked up from germline, CDR1 is SGHTS and CDR2 is YDEGEE. CDR3 DNA sequence: TGTGCCAGCAGCTTGGGTTGGGGCAATGAGCAGTTCTTC. It encodes CASSLGWGNEQFF.

This clone was picked up a small number of times. CDR3 in amino acids: CASTKPGTSGHGGTDTQYF. As DNA, the CDR3 is TGTGCCAGCACCAAACCGGGGACTAGCGGGCACGGCGGCACAGATACGCAGTATTTT. This chain links TRBV7-2 with TRBJ2-3; 12 bases map to TRBD2. The CDR3 spans 19 residues. V trimming: 7 bases; J trimming: 1 base; junction bases outside the gene matches: 15. From germline, CDR1 is SGHTA and CDR2 FQGNSA.

The V and J genes are TRBV5-1 and TRBJ2-7; maybe TRBD1 (5 bases). The CDR3 consists of 15 residues. V lost 4 bases to trimming and J lost 2 bases, with 16 bases between them. Germline-derived CDR1 and CDR2 are SGHRS and YFSETQ. CDR3 amino acids: CASSPLMTAAYEQYF. CDR3 DNA sequence: TGCGCCAGCAGCCCGCTCATGACAGCCGCCTACGAGCAGTACTTC.

The V call is TRBV10-1, the J call TRBJ2-1; D is possibly TRBD1 (5 bases). Trimming stripped 2 bases from V and 0 bases from J, with 11 bases between. The germline gives CDR1 WNHNN, CDR2 SYGVQD (reference sequence). This CDR3 is built from 16 residues. CDR3 amino acids: CASSERQGSSYNEQFF. CDR3 coding DNA: TGCGCCAGCAGTGAGAGGCAGGGAAGCTCCTACAATGAGCAGTTCTTC.

The V and J genes are TRBV27 and TRBJ2-3; D is unresolved. CDR3 length equals 10 residues. Germline assignment: CDR1 MNHEY and CDR2 SMNVEV (reference sequence). Trimming stripped 11 bases from V and 5 bases from J, with 8 bases between. CDR3 protein: CASLGDTQYF. The CDR3 DNA reads as TGTGCCTCCCTCGGAGATACGCAGTATTTT.

This chain joins TRBV7-9 and TRBJ2-5; 11 bases line up with TRBD1. Germline V gene lookup returns CDR1 SEHNR and CDR2 FQNEAQ (reference sequence). J lost 5 bases, V lost 3 bases, and 2 bases had no gene match. CDR3 length: 14 residues. The CDR3 region is CASSFRDRGETQYF. The CDR3 bases are TGTGCCAGCAGCTTCCGGGACAGGGGGGAGACCCAGTACTTC.

The chain combines TRBV10-1 with TRBJ2-3; maybe TRBD1 (5 bases). Germline V gene lookup returns CDR1 WNHNN and CDR2 SYGVQD (reference sequence). V dropped 8 bases and J dropped 12 bases, with 15 bases sitting between them. The CDR3 is 11 amino acids. CDR3 sequence: CASSGSGPQYF. The CDR3 DNA reads as TGCGCCAGCTCAGGGTCAGGGCCCCAGTATTTT.

The V call is TRBV9, the J call TRBJ2-1; either TRBD1 or TRBD2 may supply D (6 bases each). The CDR3 spans 15 residues. V was cut by 0 bases and J by 6 bases, with 13 bases left in between. Germline V lookup: CDR1 SGDLS, CDR2 YYNGEE. The CDR3 nucleotides are TGTGCCAGCAGCGTAGAAGGGGGGCGTGGCAATGAGCAGTTCTTC. It codes for CASSVEGGRGNEQFF.

As concerns this clone: Within the sample, other DNA sequences also encode this same CDR3. The chain is built from TRBV27 and TRBJ1-1; D unresolved. Trimming stripped 3 bases from V and 5 bases from J, with 10 bases between. CDR1 is MNHEY, CDR2 SMNVEV, per germline (reference sequence). The CDR3 is 13 amino acids. The CDR3 is CASSLDVGTEAFF. CDR3 nucleotide sequence: TGTGCCAGCAGTTTGGACGTCGGGACTGAAGCTTTCTTT.

This CDR3 is CASSSTANRGDIEQYF. The CDR3 DNA reads TGTGCCAGCAGCTCGACGGCCAACAGGGGGGATATCGAGCAGTACTTC. The V call is TRBV5-6, the J call TRBJ2-7; 8 bases line up with TRBD1. Germline V lookup: CDR1 SGHDT, CDR2 YYEEEE. The CDR3 is made up of 16 amino acids. J gave up 6 bases and V 3 bases, and 14 bases lay outside the gene matches. Variable domain in full (rest from reference TRBV5-6 and TRBJ2-7): DAGVTQSPTHLIKTRGQQVTLRCSPKSGHDTVSWYQQALGQGPQFIFQYYEEEERQRGNFPDRFSGHQFPNYSSELNVNALLLGDSALYLCASSSTANRGDIEQYFGPGTRLTVT.

The chain links TRBV9 to TRBJ2-5; TRBD2 might be the D (5 bases). Per the germline V gene, CDR1 is SGDLS and CDR2 is YYNGEE. Trimming left V 4 bases short and J 5 bases short, with 24 bases between. The CDR3 consists of 17 residues. CDR3 in amino acids: CASSPGAAVAVRETQYF. In nucleotides, the CDR3 is TGTGCCAGCAGCCCAGGAGCGGCGGTAGCTGTTAGGGAGACCCAGTACTTC.

The chain joins TRBV14 to TRBJ1-5, with a possible D match to TRBD1 (6 bases). Trimming pared 4 bases from V and 5 bases from J, leaving 9 bases between. CDR3 length: 13 amino acids. The germline V gene has CDR1 SGHDN and CDR2 FVKESK. In nucleotides, the CDR3 is TGTGCCAGCAGCCGAGGGGGGGATCAGCCCCAGCATTTT. Amino acids: CASSRGGDQPQHF.